Listed below are T cell receptor beta chains from one sample, sequenced in a study of cytomegalovirus exposure and HLA in healthy donors. The assay was immunoSEQ multiplex PCR, and TCRdb's table has in-frame clones only and misses some. The sample consists of around 130,000 clones, roughly 90% of them appearing once. Sequenced input: PBMCs. These receptors were obtained from a man between 25 and 39 years old in good health and CMV-seronegative. Each CDR3 is given with its conserved first and last residue. A D gene is named only where the DNA matches it firmly. Rows may omit the clone size; those that give it use once, few, many or a size class.

v_gene,d_gene,abundance,j_gene,CDR3nt,CDR3aa
TRBV9,TRBD1,few,TRBJ1-5,TGTGCCAGCAGCGTGGCGACAGGGCTCGGTCAGCCCCAGCATTTT,CASSVATGLGQPQHF
TRBV4-1,-,-,TRBJ1-1,TGCGCCAGCAGCCAAGTCGGGGGGCGCAACACTGAAGCTTTCTTT,CASSQVGGRNTEAFF
TRBV6-5,-,-,TRBJ2-2,TGTGCCAGCAGTTACTCGTTAGGGAGGAGGGTCGGGGAGCTGTTTTTT,CASSYSLGRRVGELFF
TRBV4-2,TRBD1,-,TRBJ2-2,TGTGCCAGCAGCCCTCACTCCCGTGGACAGGGGGCGGGCGGGGAGCTGTTTTTT,CASSPHSRGQGAGGELFF
TRBV7-8,-,few,TRBJ1-1,TGTGCCAGCAGCCAGTTTGGGGCCACTGAAGCTTTCTTT,CASSQFGATEAFF
TRBV27,-,-,TRBJ1-1,TGTGCCAGCAGGAAAGGGGTTGACACTGAAGCTTTCTTT,CASRKGVDTEAFF
TRBV7-9,-,-,TRBJ2-2,TGTGCCAGCAGCTTAGAGGACTCTAGGGAGCTGTTTTTT,CASSLEDSRELFF
TRBV27,TRBD1,-,TRBJ1-6,TGTGCCAGCAGTTCCACAGGGGCCGTATTCTTTTATTCACCCCTCCACTTT,CASSSTGAVFFYSPLHF
TRBV5-4,TRBD2,-,TRBJ2-2,TGTGCCAGCAGCAGCGGGGGGGCGAACACCGGGGAGCTGTTTTTT,CASSSGGANTGELFF
TRBV7-2,-,-,TRBJ2-3,TGTGCCAGCAGCTTATTTTCGGCAGGGACAGATACGCAGTATTTT,CASSLFSAGTDTQYF
TRBV5-6,-,-,TRBJ2-5,TGTGCCAGCAGCCTCAGACAGTACGTGCAGTACTTC,CASSLRQYVQYF